Listed below are T cell receptor beta chains from one sample, sequenced in a study of graft-versus-host responses after intestinal transplantation. Clones were sequenced by immunoSEQ multiplex PCR, and TCRdb holds only the in-frame ones, with some missing. The sample records about 19,000 clones, approximately 79% being singletons. Source: ileum tissue, taken around 20 days after intestinal transplant. The source is a human patient who received an intestinal transplant, so some T cells may come from the graft donor. Each CDR3 is given with its conserved first and last residue. D genes are given only for firm matches. For some rows the clone size is stated as once, few or many, or as a class when expanded; others skip it.

clone_size: NA
j_call: TRBJ1-5
d_call: NA
v_call: TRBV7-8
cdr3_nt: TGTGCCAGCAGCTTTGCCGTTATGGCAGGGGGCAATCAGCCCCAGCATTTT
cdr3_aa: CASSFAVMAGGNQPQHF

clone_size: once
j_call: TRBJ2-5
d_call: TRBD2
v_call: TRBV7-2
cdr3_nt: TGTGCCAGCAGCTGGTGGCCCGGGACTAGCGGGGGTAGGACCCAGTACTTC
cdr3_aa: CASSWWPGTSGGRTQYF

clone_size: NA
j_call: TRBJ2-7
d_call: TRBD1
v_call: TRBV27
cdr3_nt: TGTGCCAGCAGGGAACCCGGGACAGGAACCTACGAGCAGTACTTC
cdr3_aa: CASREPGTGTYEQYF

clone_size: NA
j_call: TRBJ2-1
d_call: NA
v_call: TRBV29-1
cdr3_nt: TGCAGCGTTGATATCAGGGCAGGTAATGAGCAGTTCTTC
cdr3_aa: CSVDIRAGNEQFF

clone_size: NA
j_call: TRBJ1-2
d_call: NA
v_call: TRBV9
cdr3_nt: TGTGCCAGCAGCATCTTCAGGGCTCCCCCCTATGGCTACACCTTC
cdr3_aa: CASSIFRAPPYGYTF

clone_size: NA
j_call: TRBJ1-1
d_call: NA
v_call: TRBV29-1
cdr3_nt: TGCAGCGTTGGGTGTTCCTGTGCAGGGGCGAACACTGAAGCTTTCTTT
cdr3_aa: CSVGCSCAGANTEAFF

clone_size: NA
j_call: TRBJ1-6
d_call: NA
v_call: TRBV4-3
cdr3_nt: TGCGCCAGCAGCCAAGACCAAGGACAGCTCTCCTATAATTCACCCCTCCACTTT
cdr3_aa: CASSQDQGQLSYNSPLHF

clone_size: NA
j_call: TRBJ2-1
d_call: NA
v_call: TRBV7-3
cdr3_nt: TGTGCCAGCAGCTTAAGAGGGAGGTACAATGAGCAGTTCTTC
cdr3_aa: CASSLRGRYNEQFF

clone_size: NA
j_call: TRBJ2-5
d_call: NA
v_call: TRBV2
cdr3_nt: TGTGCCAGCAGTGACAGGAGGGGATTAGTAATAGAGACCCAGTACTTC
cdr3_aa: CASSDRRGLVIETQYF

clone_size: NA
j_call: TRBJ1-5
d_call: NA
v_call: TRBV19
cdr3_nt: TGTGCCAGTGGACATCTACCAAATCAGCCCCAGCATTTT
cdr3_aa: CASGHLPNQPQHF

clone_size: few
j_call: TRBJ2-1
d_call: NA
v_call: TRBV14
cdr3_nt: TGTGCCAGCAGCCAAGTATACGGGATCTACAATGAGCAGTTCTTC
cdr3_aa: CASSQVYGIYNEQFF

clone_size: NA
j_call: TRBJ2-7
d_call: NA
v_call: TRBV4-1
cdr3_nt: TGCGCCAGCAGCCAAGACGGACTCCCTTCCTACGAGCAGTACTTC
cdr3_aa: CASSQDGLPSYEQYF

clone_size: NA
j_call: TRBJ2-3
d_call: TRBD1
v_call: TRBV5-1
cdr3_nt: TGCGCCAGCAGCGTCGTGAGACAGGGTACAGATACGCAGTATTTT
cdr3_aa: CASSVVRQGTDTQYF

clone_size: NA
j_call: TRBJ1-5
d_call: NA
v_call: TRBV12-5
cdr3_nt: TGTGCTAGTGGTTTGGAAGGGGATAGCAATCAGCCCCAGCATTTT
cdr3_aa: CASGLEGDSNQPQHF

clone_size: NA
j_call: TRBJ1-5
d_call: TRBD1
v_call: TRBV27
cdr3_nt: TGTGCCAGCAGTTTAGGACAGGGGTATCAGCCCCAGCATTTT
cdr3_aa: CASSLGQGYQPQHF

clone_size: NA
j_call: TRBJ2-5
d_call: TRBD2
v_call: TRBV7-9
cdr3_nt: TGTGCCAGCAGCGATAGCGGGAGGGCCTTTATCGAGACCCAGTACTTC
cdr3_aa: CASSDSGRAFIETQYF

clone_size: NA
j_call: TRBJ2-1
d_call: NA
v_call: TRBV9
cdr3_nt: TGTGCCAGCGGACCAGGAGGATACAATGAGCAGTTCTTC
cdr3_aa: CASGPGGYNEQFF

clone_size: NA
j_call: TRBJ2-1
d_call: TRBD1
v_call: TRBV27
cdr3_nt: TGTGCCAGCATTCCGGGACAGGGACTCGGTGAGCAGTTCTTC
cdr3_aa: CASIPGQGLGEQFF

clone_size: NA
j_call: TRBJ1-2
d_call: NA
v_call: TRBV13
cdr3_nt: TGTGCCAGCAGCCCGCTACTCAGGAACTCCTATGGCTACACCTTC
cdr3_aa: CASSPLLRNSYGYTF

clone_size: NA
j_call: TRBJ2-1
d_call: TRBD2
v_call: TRBV6-4
cdr3_nt: TGTGCCAGCAGTGTTGAAGCGGGGGGCTTCAATGAGCAGTTCTTC
cdr3_aa: CASSVEAGGFNEQFF

clone_size: NA
j_call: TRBJ2-5
d_call: NA
v_call: TRBV30
cdr3_nt: TGTGCCTGGAGCCAGGGGCGGGGGTTTGAGACCCAGTACTTC
cdr3_aa: CAWSQGRGFETQYF

clone_size: NA
j_call: TRBJ1-6
d_call: NA
v_call: TRBV27
cdr3_nt: TGTGCCAGCAGTTTTTCGAGAGTTTCACCCCTCCACTTT
cdr3_aa: CASSFSRVSPLHF

clone_size: NA
j_call: TRBJ1-1
d_call: TRBD1
v_call: TRBV7-9
cdr3_nt: TGTGCCAGCCGACAGGGAATAGTCACTGAAGCTTTCTTT
cdr3_aa: CASRQGIVTEAFF

clone_size: NA
j_call: TRBJ1-2
d_call: TRBD1
v_call: TRBV5-4
cdr3_nt: TGTGCCAGCAGCTTGGGTGCTACAGGGGGCGACTATGGCTACACCTTC
cdr3_aa: CASSLGATGGDYGYTF

clone_size: NA
j_call: TRBJ2-5
d_call: NA
v_call: TRBV7-7
cdr3_nt: TGTGCCAGCAGCTTAGCGGGAGGAGGAGAGACCCAGTACTTC
cdr3_aa: CASSLAGGGETQYF

clone_size: NA
j_call: TRBJ2-7
d_call: TRBD2
v_call: TRBV11-3
cdr3_nt: TGTGCCAGCAGCTCCTGGACTAGCTACGAGCAGTACTTC
cdr3_aa: CASSSWTSYEQYF

clone_size: few
j_call: TRBJ2-1
d_call: TRBD2
v_call: TRBV6-1
cdr3_nt: TGTGCCAGCAGTGAATGGGCGGGGGGGCGGAGTGAGCAGTTCTTC
cdr3_aa: CASSEWAGGRSEQFF

clone_size: NA
j_call: TRBJ2-7
d_call: NA
v_call: TRBV4-3
cdr3_nt: TGCGCCAGCAGCCAAGAGGCCAGGTTTCCCTACGAGCAGTACTTC
cdr3_aa: CASSQEARFPYEQYF

clone_size: once
j_call: TRBJ2-3
d_call: TRBD1
v_call: TRBV19
cdr3_nt: TGTGCCAGTGGGGGGGACAGGGCGAAGGCAGATACGCAGTATTTT
cdr3_aa: CASGGDRAKADTQYF

clone_size: NA
j_call: TRBJ2-1
d_call: NA
v_call: TRBV4-3
cdr3_nt: TGCGCCAGCAGCCAAGACCGGGGAGACAATGAGCAGTTCTTC
cdr3_aa: CASSQDRGDNEQFF

clone_size: NA
j_call: TRBJ2-5
d_call: TRBD2
v_call: TRBV7-7
cdr3_nt: TGTGCCAGCAGCCCGTTAGCGGGGGCTTGGGAGACCCAGTACTTC
cdr3_aa: CASSPLAGAWETQYF

clone_size: NA
j_call: TRBJ2-3
d_call: TRBD2
v_call: TRBV28
cdr3_nt: TGTGCCAGCAGTTTTTCAGAGCGGGGAGACACAGATACGCAGTATTTT
cdr3_aa: CASSFSERGDTDTQYF

clone_size: NA
j_call: TRBJ1-2
d_call: TRBD1
v_call: TRBV10-3
cdr3_nt: TGTGCCATCAGGACAGGGGTAGGCTACACCTTC
cdr3_aa: CAIRTGVGYTF

clone_size: few
j_call: TRBJ2-1
d_call: NA
v_call: TRBV11-3
cdr3_nt: TGTGCCAGCAGCTTAAGCCCCGGGACTTTCCACAATGAGCAGTTCTTC
cdr3_aa: CASSLSPGTFHNEQFF

clone_size: NA
j_call: TRBJ2-1
d_call: TRBD1
v_call: TRBV19
cdr3_nt: TGTGCCAGTAGTACTCCCCGGGACAGCGCCTACAATGAGCAGCTCTTC
cdr3_aa: CASSTPRDSAYNEQLF

clone_size: NA
j_call: TRBJ1-1
d_call: NA
v_call: TRBV10-1
cdr3_nt: TGCGCCAGCAGTGAGTCGATCGGGGGAGGTGAAGCTTTCTTT
cdr3_aa: CASSESIGGGEAFF

clone_size: NA
j_call: TRBJ2-1
d_call: NA
v_call: TRBV7-9
cdr3_nt: TGTGCCAGCAGCTACTCGAGCTCCTACAATGAGCAGTTCTTC
cdr3_aa: CASSYSSSYNEQFF

clone_size: once
j_call: TRBJ2-7
d_call: NA
v_call: TRBV27
cdr3_nt: TGTGCCAGCAGCTCCAGTACCGGGACTCAAAGCTCCTACGAGCAGTACTTC
cdr3_aa: CASSSSTGTQSSYEQYF

clone_size: NA
j_call: TRBJ1-1
d_call: NA
v_call: TRBV7-9
cdr3_nt: TGTGCCAGCAGCCTTAGATTAGATGAAGCTTTCTTT
cdr3_aa: CASSLRLDEAFF

clone_size: NA
j_call: TRBJ1-6
d_call: NA
v_call: TRBV7-8
cdr3_nt: TGTGCCAGCAGCTCAATACTTTCAGGGGCTCTCTATAATTCACCCCTCCACTTT
cdr3_aa: CASSSILSGALYNSPLHF

clone_size: NA
j_call: TRBJ2-7
d_call: NA
v_call: TRBV6-5
cdr3_nt: TGTGCCAGCGCTTTTACTAGCTACTACGAGCAGTACTTC
cdr3_aa: CASAFTSYYEQYF

clone_size: NA
j_call: TRBJ2-5
d_call: TRBD1
v_call: TRBV30
cdr3_nt: TGTGCCTGTGACAGGGGGCCGGGAGAGACCCAGTACTTC
cdr3_aa: CACDRGPGETQYF

clone_size: NA
j_call: TRBJ2-3
d_call: TRBD2
v_call: TRBV4-1
cdr3_nt: TGCGCCAGCAGCCAAGACGGGAGGGCCAGGGGCACAGATACGCAGTATTTT
cdr3_aa: CASSQDGRARGTDTQYF

clone_size: NA
j_call: TRBJ2-7
d_call: NA
v_call: TRBV5-4
cdr3_nt: TGTGCCAGCAGCTCCGGTCCCGCCTACGAGCAGTACTTC
cdr3_aa: CASSSGPAYEQYF

clone_size: NA
j_call: TRBJ2-5
d_call: NA
v_call: TRBV15
cdr3_nt: TGTGCCACCAGCAGAAGGGGTGGCGAGACCCAGTACTTC
cdr3_aa: CATSRRGGETQYF

clone_size: NA
j_call: TRBJ2-7
d_call: NA
v_call: TRBV27
cdr3_nt: TGTGCCAGCAGTTTGATGCCCCCGACGGCGGGGGAGCAGTACTTC
cdr3_aa: CASSLMPPTAGEQYF

clone_size: once
j_call: TRBJ1-1
d_call: NA
v_call: TRBV7-2
cdr3_nt: TGTGCCAGCAGCTTAGCTTACAGGGTCGGGGCTGAAGCTTTCTTT
cdr3_aa: CASSLAYRVGAEAFF